A single sample gave rise to the 30 T cell receptor beta chains below, sequenced in a study of T-cell memory formation after mild COVID-19. TCRdb re-derived calls from the 5' RACE reads in MiXCR, one entry per CDR3 protein. The sample lists hundreds of thousands of distinct CDR3 sequences, 15% to 20% occurring once. Sequenced sample: PBMCs or a T cell subset sorted from them (not recorded which). Receptor source: a man younger than 35 who had mild COVID-19 (a few samples of this study predate the infection). Cell type and time point are not known.

In this sample, this clonotype turned up a few times. V and J are TRBV9 and TRBJ1-2; 7 bases align to TRBD1. This CDR3 region has 13 residues. The V gene's germline CDR1 is SGDLS and CDR2 YYNGEE. The V segment lost 4 bases and the J segment 8 bases; nucleotides outside the gene matches: 8. The CDR3 DNA reads TGTGCCAGCAGCACCTCAGGGGGGTTAGGCTACACCTTC. Encoded protein: CASSTSGGLGYTF.

This clonotype turned up a few times. V and J are TRBV15 and TRBJ2-1; 8 bases are shared with TRBD2. V was clipped by 1 base and J by 15 bases; unmatched bases: 14. Germline loops: CDR1 LNHNV, CDR2 YYDKDF (reference sequence). The CDR3 sequence is 15 residues long. CDR3 residues: CATSRGGEQERGPFF. The CDR3 region has the DNA TGTGCCACCAGCAGAGGCGGAGAGCAGGAGCGGGGGCCGTTCTTC.

V gene TRBV7-2 combines with J gene TRBJ2-5, with 7 bases lining up with TRBD1. The CDR3 is 15 amino acids. J gave up 5 bases and V 1 base, and 7 bases lay outside the gene matches. Germline CDR1 is SGHTA and CDR2 is FQGNSA. CDR3 loop: CASSLDYRGRETQYF. The CDR3 DNA is TGTGCCAGCAGCTTAGATTACAGGGGTCGGGAGACCCAGTACTTC. Using reference TRBV7-2 and TRBJ2-5 for the parts outside the CDR3, the full variable domain is GAGVSQSPSNKVTEKGKDVELRCDPISGHTALYWYRQSLGQGLEFLIYFQGNSAPDKSGLPSDRFSAERTGGSVSTLTIQRTQQEDSAVYLCASSLDYRGRETQYFGPGTRLLVL.

The rearrangement links TRBV5-1 to TRBJ2-7; D is perhaps TRBD1 (6 bases). The CDR3 spans 14 residues. Per germline, CDR1 SGHRS and CDR2 YFSETQ. Trimming pared 7 bases from V and 2 bases from J, leaving 16 bases between. The CDR3 sequence: CASGRDILTYEQYF. CDR3 nucleotide sequence: TGCGCCAGCGGCCGGGACATTCTAACCTACGAGCAGTACTTC.

In its sample, this clonotype was seen a few times. The chain employs TRBV20-1 and TRBJ2-1; the D gene is possibly TRBD1 (6 bases). Germline V lookup: CDR1 DFQATT, CDR2 SNEGSKA (reference sequence). V was trimmed by 5 bases and J by 12 bases, leaving 17 bases between them. The CDR3 has 12 residues. CDR3 sequence (DNA): TGCAGTGCTGGTCGAGGGACAATGAGGCAGTTCTTC. The encoded protein is CSAGRGTMRQFF.

This clonotype was seen ten or more times. This rearrangement joins TRBV5-1 to TRBJ2-7, with 8 bases that match TRBD1. Losses at the gene ends were 4 bases for V and 2 bases for J; bases not matched to a gene: 5. CDR1 is SGHRS, CDR2 YFSETQ, per germline. The CDR3 runs to 14 residues. The CDR3 reads CASSVDRATYEQYF. CDR3 in DNA: TGCGCCAGCAGCGTGGACAGGGCTACCTACGAGCAGTACTTC.

V is TRBV10-3 and J is TRBJ1-2; D unresolved. Germline V gene sequence: CDR1 ENHRY, CDR2 SYGVKD. V was shortened by 6 bases and J by 8 bases, with 19 bases between the two germline ends. This CDR3 region has 14 residues. The CDR3 DNA is TGTGCCATCAGGAAAGAGCACACCGCCGGGGGCTACACCTTC. This sequence encodes CAIRKEHTAGGYTF.

Only a few counts were recorded for this clonotype. The chain uses TRBV12-3 or TRBV12-4 and TRBJ2-1; possible D gene TRBD1, 6 bases. The CDR3 runs to 14 residues. V lost 5 bases, J lost 10 bases, and 18 bases lay in between. CDR3 nucleotides: TGTGCCAGCAGTCCCTCCCCTGGCAGGGGAGAGCAGTTCTTC. Encoded protein: CASSPSPGRGEQFF.

This clonotype was seen a handful of times. The genes are TRBV20-1 and TRBJ1-1, with D possibly matching TRBD1 (5 bases). This CDR3 has 13 amino acids. Trimming took 7 bases from V and 1 from J, leaving 13 bases between them. CDR1 is DFQATT, CDR2 SNEGSKA, per germline (reference sequence). This CDR3 is CSVHPGQNTEAFF. DNA of the CDR3: TGCAGTGTCCATCCCGGACAGAACACTGAAGCTTTCTTT.

This clonotype was seen more than once but under ten times. The chain employs TRBV12-3 or TRBV12-4 and TRBJ2-7, with D possibly called TRBD1 or TRBD2 (5 bases each). CDR3 length equals 15 residues. Trimming pared 3 bases from V and 2 bases from J, leaving 14 bases between. The DNA for the CDR3 is TGTGCCAGCAGTTTCTACCCGGGGCCGCCCTACGAGCAGTACGTC. Translation: CASSFYPGPPYEQYV.

This clonotype was seen a handful of times. The chain links TRBV6-5 to TRBJ1-3; a weak D match, TRBD1 (5 bases). CDR1 MNHEY and CDR2 SVGAGI come from the germline V gene. Between the trimmed V and J ends, which lost 6 bases and 0 bases, there was a span of 15 bases. CDR3 length: 16 residues. CDR3 nucleotide sequence: TGTGCCAGCAGCCCGGGCGGGGCCGCCTCTGGAAACACCATATATTTT. It encodes CASSPGGAASGNTIYF.

This clonotype was observed a few times. The chain employs TRBV7-6 and TRBJ2-5; D could derive from TRBD1 or TRBD2 (5 bases each). Germline lookup yields CDR1 SGHVS and CDR2 FNYEAQ. The ends were cut back, 6 bases at V and 1 base at J, with 12 bases in the middle. This CDR3 contains 14 residues. CDR3 residues: CASRNGGSQETQYF. Here the CDR3 DNA reads TGTGCCAGCAGAAATGGGGGAAGCCAAGAGACCCAGTACTTC.

The chain recombines TRBV7-7 with TRBJ2-7; perhaps TRBD1 as D (6 bases). CDR1 and CDR2 from the germline V gene are SSHAT and FNYEAQ (reference sequence). V was cut by 1 base and J by 6 bases, with 10 bases left in between. The length of the CDR3 is 13 residues. The CDR3 region has the DNA TGTGCCAGCAGCTTAGGGATGACAGGCGAGCAGTACTTC. This gives the protein CASSLGMTGEQYF.

This clonotype appeared a few times. The chain couples TRBV7-3 to TRBJ1-2, with TRBD1 as a possible D gene (6 bases). The CDR3 spans 14 residues. V was pared by 2 bases and J by 4 bases, with 11 bases between. Per germline, CDR1 SGHTA and CDR2 FQGTGA. CDR3 sequence (DNA): TGTGCCAGCAGCTTATGGGGGGGCAGCTATGGCTACACCTTC. Translated, it gives CASSLWGGSYGYTF. The variable domain in full, completed from reference TRBV7-3 and TRBJ1-2, reads GAGVSQTPSNKVTEKGKYVELRCDPISGHTALYWYRQSLGQGPEFLIYFQGTGAADDSGLPNDRFFAVRPEGSVSTLKIQRTERGDSAVYLCASSLWGGSYGYTFGSGTRLTVV.

This chain connects TRBV20-1 to TRBJ1-5, with D unresolved. Trimming took 1 base from V and 6 from J, leaving 16 bases between them. Germline V gene lookup returns CDR1 DFQATT and CDR2 SNEGSKA (reference sequence). The CDR3 contains 15 residues. The DNA of the CDR3 is TGCAGTGCTAGAGCTACCCCATCCAGAACTCAGCCCCAGCATTTT. Its protein is CSARATPSRTQPQHF.

V gene TRBV6-5 combines with J gene TRBJ2-1; no definite D call. Deletions cut 2 bases from V and 13 bases from J, with 9 bases between. Germline assignment: CDR1 MNHEY and CDR2 SVGAGI. This CDR3 comprises 11 residues. The CDR3 protein is CASSYGPHQFF. The CDR3 DNA reads as TGTGCCAGCAGTTACGGACCTCATCAGTTCTTC.

V is TRBV4-3 and J is TRBJ2-7; D is uncertain. The CDR3 is 15 amino acids. Germline V CDR1 and CDR2: LGHNA, YSLEER. V lost 0 bases and J lost 0, with 9 bases in between. CDR3 bases: TGCGCCAGCAGCCAAGATGTAGGTTTCTCCTACGAGCAGTACTTC. Its translation is CASSQDVGFSYEQYF.

This clonotype was detected only a few times. The rearrangement uses TRBV9 and TRBJ1-2, with D possibly TRBD1 on 6 matching bases. CDR3 size: 19 residues. CDR1 and CDR2 (germline): SGDLS, YYNGEE. V lost 2 bases to trimming and J lost 1 base, with 24 bases between them. The chain's CDR3 is CASSVGTVENRDFNYGYTF. The DNA for the CDR3 is TGTGCCAGCAGCGTGGGGACCGTTGAAAACAGGGATTTTAACTATGGCTACACCTTC.

The CDR3 sequence is CASSRERILYGYTF. In DNA, the CDR3 is TGTGCCAGCAGCCGTGAAAGAATCCTCTATGGCTACACCTTC. The rearrangement uses TRBV12-3 or TRBV12-4 and TRBJ1-2; D uncertain. The CDR3 extends over 14 amino acids. Trimming cost V 6 bases and J 4 bases, with 15 bases left between them.

This chain joins TRBV5-1 and TRBJ2-3; weak D call: TRBD1 (5 bases). Germline V gene lookup returns CDR1 SGHRS and CDR2 YFSETQ. Trimming removed 0 bases at V and 4 bases at J, with 12 bases between. The CDR3 spans 15 residues. The CDR3 region has the DNA TGCGCCAGCAGCTTGGCTGGGGCCCGGCCAGATACGCAGTATTTT. Translation: CASSLAGARPDTQYF.

The chain recombines TRBV5-1 with TRBJ1-2; weak D call: TRBD1 (6 bases). V was cut by 7 bases and J by 2 bases, with 15 bases left in between. The CDR3 runs to 14 residues. The V gene's germline CDR1 is SGHRS and CDR2 YFSETQ. Written as DNA, the CDR3 is TGCGCCAGCGGCCCCGGGACACCCAACTATGGCTACACCTTC. It yields the protein CASGPGTPNYGYTF.

The chain combines TRBV7-2 with TRBJ2-2; 7 bases are shared with TRBD1. The CDR3 is 16 amino acids. Germline CDR1 reads SGHTA; CDR2 reads FQGNSA. Trimming took 5 bases from V and 7 from J; bases not matched to a gene: 13. CDR3 nucleotide sequence: TGTGCCAGCAGCCGTTATGGACAGGTCTACGGCGGGGAGCTGTTTTTT. It translates to CASSRYGQVYGGELFF.

The chain is built from TRBV10-1 and TRBJ2-3, with TRBD2 matching over 7 bases. V lost 6 bases, J lost 2 bases, and 11 bases stayed unmatched. Germline CDR1 reads WNHNN; CDR2 reads SYGVQD (reference sequence). The CDR3 totals 16 residues. CDR3 DNA: TGCGCCAGCAGCTCAGGACGGGCGGGGGTCACAGATACGCAGTATTTT. This encodes CASSSGRAGVTDTQYF.

J is TRBJ1-5 and V is TRBV6-1; D is ambiguous. Trimming took off 6 bases at V and 4 bases at J, with 10 bases between the two ends. The CDR3 totals 13 residues. Germline lookup yields CDR1 MNHNS and CDR2 SASEGT. The CDR3 loop reads CASRKDPNQPQHF. CDR3 bases: TGTGCCAGCAGAAAGGACCCAAATCAGCCCCAGCATTTT.

The chain links TRBV6-7 to TRBJ1-1; 7 nucleotides match TRBD1. TRBV6-7 is an ORF, with its function uncertain. The CDR3 is made up of 14 amino acids. With V trimmed by 4 bases and J by 5 bases, 7 bases remained unmatched. CDR3 nucleotide sequence: TGTGCCAGCAGTTGTACAGGGGAAGGTACTGAAGCTTTCTTT. Translated: CASSCTGEGTEAFF.

The V call is TRBV5-5, the J call TRBJ2-5, with a possible D match to TRBD1 (6 bases). Germline lookup yields CDR1 SGHKS and CDR2 YYEKEE (reference sequence). V gave up 2 bases and J gave up 2 bases, with 10 bases separating them. CDR3 length: 14 amino acids. Here the CDR3 DNA reads TGTGCCAGCAGCTTAGGACAGATGCAAGAGACCCAGTACTTC. Amino acids: CASSLGQMQETQYF.

The chain recombines TRBV7-3 with TRBJ2-1, with TRBD1 matching over 8 bases. CDR3 size: 18 residues. Germline V lookup: CDR1 SGHTA, CDR2 FQGTGA. Unmatched junction bases numbered 7, after V lost 0 bases and J lost 0 bases. The DNA for the CDR3 is TGTGCCAGCAGCTTAACCGGGGACAGGCTAAGCTCCTACAATGAGCAGTTCTTC. It encodes CASSLTGDRLSSYNEQFF.

This clonotype has more than one count but fewer than ten. This chain links TRBV5-1 with TRBJ2-7; D gene ambiguous. V dropped 5 bases and J dropped 3 bases, with 12 bases sitting between them. The CDR3 has 13 amino acids. Germline V CDR1 and CDR2: SGHRS, YFSETQ. CDR3 bases: TGCGCCAGCAGTGTAGCCGTCGGCTACGAGCAGTACTTC. Its protein is CASSVAVGYEQYF.

There are a few counts of this clonotype. V gene TRBV6-2 or TRBV6-3 combines with J gene TRBJ2-7, with 7 bases identical to TRBD2. Germline CDR1 MNHEY, CDR2 SVGEGT. The CDR3 spans 15 residues. The junction had 7 bases not matched to a gene; V was cut back by 2 bases and J by 3 bases. The CDR3, as DNA: TGTGCCAGCAGTTACAGGACTAGTTTCGGCTACGAGCAGTACTTC. This encodes CASSYRTSFGYEQYF.

This clonotype was observed at least ten times. The chain employs TRBV20-1 and TRBJ2-5, with D perhaps matching TRBD2 (5 bases). Trimming removed 0 bases at V and 5 bases at J, with 7 bases between. CDR3 size: 12 residues. Germline lookup yields CDR1 DFQATT and CDR2 SNEGSKA (reference sequence). CDR3 nucleotide sequence: TGCAGTGCTAGAGATCGGGGTGAGACCCAGTACTTC. Translation: CSARDRGETQYF.